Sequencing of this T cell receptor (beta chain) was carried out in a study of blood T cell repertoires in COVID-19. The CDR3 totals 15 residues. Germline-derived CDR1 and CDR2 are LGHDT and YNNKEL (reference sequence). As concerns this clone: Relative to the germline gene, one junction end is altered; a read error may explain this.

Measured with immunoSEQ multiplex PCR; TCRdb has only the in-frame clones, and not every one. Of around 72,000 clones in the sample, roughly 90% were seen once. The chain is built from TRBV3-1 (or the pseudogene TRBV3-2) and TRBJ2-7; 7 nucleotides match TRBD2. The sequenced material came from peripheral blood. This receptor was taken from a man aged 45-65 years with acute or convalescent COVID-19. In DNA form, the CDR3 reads TGTGCCAGCAGCCAAGCCGGGAGGCGATCCTCCGAGCAGTACTTC. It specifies CASSQAGRRSSEQYF.